This note documents a single T cell receptor beta chain sequence. The antigen is unknown. 60 Vbeta and 13 Jbeta primers were used in PCR. This table comes from immunoSEQ multiplex PCR, and its TCRdb copy is limited to in-frame clones, with some not included. Among roughly 80,000 clones listed, about three quarters were seen once. These data are taken from a study of cytomegalovirus exposure and HLA in healthy donors. Study-wide findings and caveats: Later analysis suggested links between common viral pathogens and several top significant clusters. Among CMV-associated TCR beta chains, most appeared HLA-restricted in a later analysis.

The sequenced sample consisted of PBMCs. This TCR was recovered from a male donor in good health and CMV-seronegative.

The CDR3 here is CASTFPGVGYEQYF. The CDR3, as DNA: TGTGCCAGCACATTCCCGGGAGTTGGCTACGAGCAGTACTTC. The rearrangement uses TRBV28 and TRBJ2-5; D is perhaps TRBD2 (6 bases). The tail of the sequence fits TRBJ2-7 better, so the J call may be wrong. Per the germline V gene, CDR1 is MDHEN and CDR2 is SYDVKM. This CDR3 region has 14 residues.